This T cell receptor (beta chain) emerged from a study of blood T cells in healthy people across ages. This clonotype was observed once. The junction differs from germline at one of its ends, possibly a read error. For the second PCR, which ran for 7 to 11 cycles, a sample-barcoded 5' primer and a J-beta primer mix were used. In TCRdb, the 5' RACE reads were re-called with MiXCR into one record per CDR3 protein. The repertoire includes over a million distinct CDR3 sequences, over 35% of them detected once, and 18% sits in the top ten. This clonotype was obtained from a woman aged 55-70 years in good health. Material: blood.

CDR3 bases: TGTGCCATCAGTGAGGGCGGGAGCATTTCCTACGGGCAGTACTTC. This gives the protein CAISEGGSISYGQYF. The chain carries TRBV10-3 and TRBJ2-7; 7 bases map to TRBD2. CDR1 is ENHRY and CDR2 is SYGVKD in the germline V gene. The CDR3 extends over 15 amino acids.